This paragraph reports one T cell receptor (beta chain). Antigen unknown. This table comes from immunoSEQ multiplex PCR, and its TCRdb copy is limited to in-frame clones, with some not included. The data hold fewer than 25,000 clones, with around nine tenths observed a single time. The sample belongs to a study of T cells in localized non-small cell lung cancer. Study-wide results and caveats: Overall survival was longer when the density of T cells in the blood was higher. Uninvolved adjacent lung showed the highest T cell clonality, exceeding tumor.

This CDR3 is 12 amino acids long. Germline V CDR1 and CDR2: LNHDA, SQIVND (reference sequence). Trimming removed 3 bases at V and 2 bases at J, with 4 bases between. The receptor comes from a man aged 35 to 69 with stage II lung adenocarcinoma. The chain links TRBV19 to TRBJ1-1; D is ambiguous. This specimen consisted of PBMCs, obtained before any cancer treatment. CDR3 amino acids: CASSIPNTEAFF. The CDR3 DNA reads TGTGCCAGTAGTATCCCAAACACTGAAGCTTTCTTT.